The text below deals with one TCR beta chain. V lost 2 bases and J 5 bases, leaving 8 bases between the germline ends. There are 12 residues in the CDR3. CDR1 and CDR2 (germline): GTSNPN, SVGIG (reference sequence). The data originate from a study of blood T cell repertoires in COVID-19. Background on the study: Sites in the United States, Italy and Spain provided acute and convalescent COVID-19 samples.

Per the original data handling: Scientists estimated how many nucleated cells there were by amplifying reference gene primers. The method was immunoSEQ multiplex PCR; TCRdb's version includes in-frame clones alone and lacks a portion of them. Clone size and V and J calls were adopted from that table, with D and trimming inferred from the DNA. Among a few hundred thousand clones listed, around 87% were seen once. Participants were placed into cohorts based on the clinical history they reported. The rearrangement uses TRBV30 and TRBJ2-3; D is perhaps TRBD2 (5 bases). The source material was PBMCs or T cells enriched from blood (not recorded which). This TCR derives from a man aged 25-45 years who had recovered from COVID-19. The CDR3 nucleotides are TGTGCCTGGAGTAAGGGAGTAGATACGCAGTATTTT. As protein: CAWSKGVDTQYF.